These 16 T cell receptor beta chains originate from one sample sequenced in a study of regulatory T cells in long-lasting Graves disease. The time point is: newly diagnosed GD, antithyroid drugs for less than 3 months. Researchers made the TCR library from RNA that was extracted from PBMCs. Arm-PCR of CDR3 regions and iRepertoire HTBI primers were used to build TCR beta libraries. TCRdb re-derived calls from the multiplex PCR reads in MiXCR, one entry per CDR3 protein. The table shows 550,000 to 600,000 distinct CDR3 sequences, with roughly 16% occurring only once. The data also belong to a second study, concerning T cells in Graves' hyperthyroidism and ophthalmopathy.

The specimen was peripheral blood mononuclear cells (PBMCs), collected at new diagnosis, from a patient treated with antithyroid drugs. The receptors originated from a man aged 18 to 29 with Graves disease.

Ten or more counts support this clonotype. This chain connects TRBV6-5 to TRBJ2-3, with D unresolved. V was trimmed by 2 bases and J by 2 bases, leaving 5 bases between them. Germline V gene lookup returns CDR1 MNHEY and CDR2 SVGAGI. The CDR3 sequence is 13 residues long. CDR3 amino acids: CASSYPDTDTQYF. The CDR3 DNA follows: TGTGCCAGCAGTTACCCCGACACAGATACGCAGTATTTT.

This clonotype showed up just a few times. The CDR3 loop reads CASSRLGTVAYEQYF. CDR3 DNA: TGTGCCAGCAGCCGTCTTGGGACTGTAGCCTACGAGCAGTACTTC. The rearrangement joins TRBV7-9 to TRBJ2-7, with D perhaps matching TRBD2 (6 bases). The CDR3 sequence is 15 residues long. V lost 5 bases and J lost 2, with 16 bases in between. Germline CDR1 is SEHNR and CDR2 is FQNEAQ (reference sequence).

The genes are TRBV6-5 and TRBJ1-1, with D possibly being TRBD1 (5 bases). Germline V lookup: CDR1 MNHEY, CDR2 SVGAGI. CDR3 size: 14 residues. V shed 4 bases and J shed 11 bases, with 20 bases lying between them. The CDR3, as DNA: TGTGCCAGCAGTTCACAGAACAGCATAGGGGAGGCTTTCTTT. Its protein is CASSSQNSIGEAFF.

This chain joins TRBV20-1 and TRBJ2-7, with D uncertain. The germline V gene encodes CDR1 DFQATT and CDR2 SNEGSKA (reference sequence). CDR3 length equals 11 residues. The V and J ends lost 3 bases and 3 bases respectively, with 6 bases between them. The DNA of the CDR3 is TGCAGTGCTAGCGGCCTCTACGAGCAGTACTTC. Amino acids: CSASGLYEQYF.

This clonotype was seen at least ten times. The chain recombines TRBV27 with TRBJ2-2, with 7 nucleotides matching TRBD2. V dropped 0 bases and J dropped 4; count of bases not matched to a gene: 8. CDR1 and CDR2 from the germline V gene are MNHEY and SMNVEV (reference sequence). This CDR3 has 17 amino acids. CDR3 sequence reads: CASSLSMGLAVTGELFF. CDR3 DNA sequence: TGTGCCAGCAGTTTATCCATGGGGCTAGCGGTCACCGGGGAGCTGTTTTTT.

Notes on this clonotype: This may arise from a read error, as a much more abundant clone is one base away. The chain employs TRBV2 and TRBJ2-3, with TRBD2 matching over 7 bases. This CDR3 contains 14 residues. Germline V gives CDR1 SNHLY, CDR2 FYNNEI. CDR3 sequence: CAGSEALGGDASDF. Here the CDR3 DNA reads TGTGCCGGCAGTGAAGCGCTGGGGGGGGACGCCTCTGACTTT.

In this sample, this clonotype turned up many times. This rearrangement joins TRBV27 to TRBJ1-2; D is unresolved. V lost 6 bases and J 8 bases, leaving 16 bases between the germline ends. The CDR3 is 13 residues long. Germline V CDR1 and CDR2: MNHEY, SMNVEV (reference sequence). This CDR3 reads CASSPLSTRGYTF. Written as DNA, the CDR3 is TGTGCCAGCAGCCCCCTCAGCACGCGCGGCTACACCTTC.

The gene calls are TRBV2 and TRBJ2-4; 11 nucleotides line up with TRBD2. The CDR3 sequence is 16 residues long. Germline V gene sequence: CDR1 SNHLY, CDR2 FYNNEI. V trimming: 0 bases; J trimming: 10 bases; junction bases outside the gene matches: 8. Written as DNA, the CDR3 is TGTGCCAGCAGTGAAGCTGGGGCTAGCGGGAGGACAATTCAGTACTTC. It translates to CASSEAGASGRTIQYF.

On this clonotype: This could be a read error, since a much larger clone is one nucleotide away. This chain links TRBV25-1 with TRBJ2-3, with 10 positions matching TRBD2. V trimming: 4 bases; J trimming: 4 bases; junction bases outside the gene matches: 14. The CDR3 totals 18 residues. The germline CDR1 and CDR2 sequences are MGHDK and SYGVNS. The CDR3 protein is CASSATRGASGSADTQYF. CDR3 nucleotides: TGTGCCAGCAGTGCTACCCGGGGGGCTAGCGGGAGTGCAGATACGCAGTATTTT.

The chain has TRBV19 and TRBJ2-3, with D perhaps TRBD1 or TRBD2 (5 bases each). Trimming cost V 8 bases and J 1 base, with 10 bases left between them. Germline V gene lookup returns CDR1 LNHDA and CDR2 SQIVND (reference sequence). This CDR3 is built from 13 residues. CDR3 bases: TGTGCCAGTTCGGGGCCGCGCACAGATACGCAGTATTTT. Translating gives CASSGPRTDTQYF.

This clonotype was picked up many times. The genes are TRBV5-1 and TRBJ2-7, with D hard to call. The CDR3 loop spans 16 amino acids. With 2 bases removed from V and 1 base from J, the gap between germline ends came to 16 bases. CDR1 is SGHRS, CDR2 YFSETQ, per germline. The CDR3 DNA sequence: TGCGCCAGCAGCTTTAAGGGATCGCTCCCGTCCTACGAGCAGTACTTC. Amino acids: CASSFKGSLPSYEQYF. The complete variable domain, with remaining parts taken from reference TRBV5-1 and TRBJ2-7, reads KAGVTQTPRYLIKTRGQQVTLSCSPISGHRSVSWYQQTPGQGLQFLFEYFSETQRNKGNFPGRFSGRQFSNSRSEMNVSTLELGDSALYLCASSFKGSLPSYEQYFGPGTRLTVT.

In this sample, this clonotype turned up a few times. The chain couples TRBV20-1 to TRBJ2-5; D unresolved. The germline V gene encodes CDR1 DFQATT and CDR2 SNEGSKA (reference sequence). The CDR3 totals 14 residues. Trimming left V 0 bases short and J 5 bases short, with 13 bases between. Here the CDR3 reads CSARDRSRWETQYF. In DNA, the CDR3 is TGCAGTGCTAGAGATAGGTCTAGGTGGGAGACCCAGTACTTC.

V gene TRBV27 combines with J gene TRBJ1-6, with a tentative D call TRBD1 (6 bases). Germline lookup yields CDR1 MNHEY and CDR2 SMNVEV (reference sequence). V gave up 4 bases and J gave up 3 bases, with 7 bases separating them. The CDR3 is 14 residues long. The CDR3 DNA sequence: TGTGCCAGCAGTTCGACAGGCTATAATTCACCCCTCCACTTT. Translating it yields CASSSTGYNSPLHF.

Details on this clonotype: A read error may explain this, as a much larger clone is one base away. The chain uses TRBV7-3 and TRBJ1-1; D is uncertain. The CDR3 is 13 amino acids. The ends were cut back, 3 bases at V and 12 bases at J, with 17 bases in the middle. The V gene's germline CDR1 is SGHTA and CDR2 FQGTGA. CDR3 amino acids: CASSLNTGIVPFF. The DNA for the CDR3 is TGTGCCAGCAGCTTGAACACCGGGATTGTACCTTTCTTT.

The chain recombines TRBV9 with TRBJ2-3; D is perhaps TRBD1 (7 bases). Germline-derived CDR1 and CDR2 are SGDLS and YYNGEE. The CDR3 loop spans 19 amino acids. Trimming took 3 bases from V and 3 from J, leaving 26 bases between them. For the CDR3, the DNA is TGTGCCAGCAGCGCCCGAGTAGCCGGAGGGGGCGCCGGGACAGATACGCAGTATTTT. Translation gives CASSARVAGGGAGTDTQYF.

This clonotype was found once. The chain recombines TRBV7-9 with TRBJ1-2; D remains unclear. CDR3 length: 15 residues. Trimming pared 6 bases from V and 2 bases from J, leaving 16 bases between. Germline CDR1 and CDR2: SEHNR and FQNEAQ (reference sequence). CDR3 protein: CASRAETDRNYGYTF. CDR3 bases: TGTGCCAGCAGGGCCGAAACTGACCGAAACTATGGCTACACCTTC.